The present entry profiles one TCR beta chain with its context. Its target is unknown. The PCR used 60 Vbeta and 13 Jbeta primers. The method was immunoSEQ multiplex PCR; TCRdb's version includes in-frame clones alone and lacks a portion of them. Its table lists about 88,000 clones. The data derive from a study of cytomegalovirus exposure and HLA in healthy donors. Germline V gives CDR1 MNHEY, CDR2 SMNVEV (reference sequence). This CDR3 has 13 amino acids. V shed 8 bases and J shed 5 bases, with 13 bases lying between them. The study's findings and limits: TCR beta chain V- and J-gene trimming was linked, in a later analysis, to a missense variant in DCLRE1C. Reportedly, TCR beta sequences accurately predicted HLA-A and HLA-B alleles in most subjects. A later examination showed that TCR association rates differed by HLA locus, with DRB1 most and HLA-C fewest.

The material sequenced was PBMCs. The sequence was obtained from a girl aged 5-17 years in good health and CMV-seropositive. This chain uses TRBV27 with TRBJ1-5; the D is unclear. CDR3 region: CASSPMRDQPQHF. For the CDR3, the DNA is TGTGCCAGCTCCCCCATGAGGGATCAGCCCCAGCATTTT.